Below, 9 T cell receptor beta chains from the same sample are listed, as sequenced in a study of shared clonotypes between healthy human individuals. TCRdb's copy holds only in-frame clones and misses some; the assay was immunoSEQ multiplex PCR. The sample carries 950,000 to 1,100,000 clones, approximately 78% recorded once. The sequenced sample was memory CD4+ T cells from PBMCs. The subset was: CD45RA-negative fraction. The receptor source for this set is a man aged 18 to 29 in good health. Some clones in this sample may be carry-over from other donors' samples.

This chain links TRBV6-1 with TRBJ2-5, with D unresolved. Germline V gene lookup returns CDR1 MNHNS and CDR2 SASEGT. Trimming shortened V by 8 bases and J by 2 bases, and 12 bases separated the two germline ends. The CDR3 sequence is 13 residues long. The CDR3 protein is CASHLFAQETQYF. DNA for the CDR3: TGTGCCAGCCACCTGTTCGCTCAAGAGACCCAGTACTTC.

The table lists this clone with a count of one. V and J are TRBV6-5 and TRBJ1-4, with TRBD1 as a possible D gene (6 bases). This CDR3 spans 15 amino acids. Deletions cut 0 bases from V and 2 bases from J, with 7 bases between. Germline V gene data show CDR1 as MNHEY and CDR2 as SVGAGI. The CDR3 reads CASSYSGGTNEKLFF. The CDR3, as DNA: TGTGCCAGCAGTTACTCAGGGGGGACTAATGAAAAACTGTTTTTT.

The DNA of the CDR3 is TGTGCCAGCAGCTTGGGTAGGAATGGCTACACCTTC. This translates into CASSLGRNGYTF. The rearrangement uses TRBV5-8 and TRBJ1-2; D gene unclear. There are 12 residues in the CDR3. The V gene lost 0 bases and the J gene lost 6 bases, with 6 bases spanning the gap. Germline V gives CDR1 SGHTS, CDR2 YDEGEE.

The genes are TRBV7-3 and TRBJ1-1; D ambiguous. The CDR3 spans 16 residues. The V end was cut by 2 bases, the J end by 1 base, with 14 bases between. CDR1 is SGHTA, CDR2 FQGTGA, per germline. The CDR3 sequence is CASSLAVLVGNTEAFF. The CDR3 DNA is TGTGCCAGCAGCTTAGCCGTTCTTGTGGGGAACACTGAAGCTTTCTTT.

The chain is built from TRBV7-2 and TRBJ2-1, with D perhaps TRBD1 (6 bases). The V and J ends lost 7 bases and 7 bases respectively, with 14 bases between them. Germline V gives CDR1 SGHTA, CDR2 FQGNSA. This CDR3 contains 13 residues. The CDR3 coding sequence is TGTGCCAGCACCCCACAGGGTGGGAATGAGCAGTTCTTC. This encodes CASTPQGGNEQFF.

The chain recombines TRBV9 with TRBJ2-1; the D is unclear. Between the trimmed V and J ends, which lost 1 base and 5 bases, there was a span of 7 bases. The germline CDR1 and CDR2 sequences are SGDLS and YYNGEE. The CDR3 is 13 residues long. CDR3 nucleotides: TGTGCCAGCAGCGTAAGGGAAAACAATGAGCAGTTCTTC. Its translation: CASSVRENNEQFF.

The chain couples TRBV5-5 to TRBJ2-7, with D perhaps matching TRBD1 (6 bases). Between the trimmed V and J ends, which lost 4 bases and 2 bases, there was a span of 13 bases. The length of the CDR3 is 14 residues. Germline CDR1 and CDR2: SGHKS and YYEKEE (reference sequence). The DNA of the CDR3 is TGTGCCAGCAGCAACCAGGGGCGGACCTACGAGCAGTACTTC. This translates into CASSNQGRTYEQYF.

The rearrangement links TRBV28 to TRBJ1-2; 9 positions agree with TRBD1. This CDR3 has 15 amino acids. Losses at the gene ends were 5 bases for V and 2 bases for J; bases not matched to a gene: 6. Germline CDR1 and CDR2: MDHEN and SYDVKM. The CDR3 loop is CASSSTGTGNYGYTF. The CDR3 DNA is TGTGCCAGCAGTAGCACCGGGACAGGGAACTATGGCTACACCTTC.

V usage is TRBV5-4 and J usage is TRBJ2-3; D not certain. V was pared by 1 base and J by 0 bases, with 12 bases between. Germline V gene data show CDR1 as SGHNT and CDR2 as YYREEE (reference sequence). CDR3 length: 16 residues. In DNA, the CDR3 is TGTGCCAGCAGCTTGCGTATGGATGTCAGCACAGATACGCAGTATTTT. Protein: CASSLRMDVSTDTQYF.